The 2 T cell receptor beta chains listed next were all sequenced from one sample in a study of patients and donors after allogeneic stem cell transplantation. TCRdb independently ran MiXCR on the RT-PCR reads; one entry per CDR3 protein. The repertoire holds 150,000 to 200,000 distinct CDR3 sequences, with about 30% as singletons. The sample was blood, either unsorted or a sorted T cell fraction (not recorded which). Receptor source: a human donor who was either an allogeneic HSCT recipient or a stem cell or donor lymphocyte infusion donor (not recorded which). It is not recorded whose cells these are; they may come from a transplant donor.

V is TRBV11-2 and J is TRBJ2-5, with D perhaps matching TRBD1 (6 bases). This CDR3 contains 13 residues. Germline lookup yields CDR1 SGHAT and CDR2 FQNNGV. V was shortened by 5 bases and J by 5 bases, with 12 bases between the two germline ends. As DNA, the CDR3 is TGTGCCAGCAGCCTTCGGACAGAGGAGACCCAGTACTTC. This translates into CASSLRTEETQYF.

This clonotype appeared many times. The chain couples TRBV5-5 to TRBJ1-2; D ambiguous. The length of the CDR3 is 13 residues. Looked up from germline, CDR1 is SGHKS and CDR2 is YYEKEE (reference sequence). Trimming took off 0 bases at V and 2 bases at J, with 5 bases between the two ends. The CDR3 region is CASSLDGNYGYTF. The CDR3 nucleotides are TGTGCCAGCAGCTTGGACGGAAACTATGGCTACACCTTC.